This T cell receptor (beta chain) was sequenced for a study of blood T cells in healthy people across ages. PCR was performed a second time for roughly 6 to 12 cycles using a sample-barcoded 5' primer and a J-beta primer mix. One entry per CDR3 protein results from TCRdb running MiXCR on the 5' RACE reads. The sample gives 600,000 or so distinct CDR3 sequences, around 48% of which show up once; roughly 24% is in the top ten. The CDR3 spans 16 residues. The V gene end was trimmed by 0 bases and the J gene end by 4 bases; junction bases not matched to a gene: 5. Germline V gives CDR1 LNHNV, CDR2 YYDKDF (reference sequence).

The TCR sequence derives from a man older than 75 in good health. Sequenced: blood. The chain combines TRBV15 with TRBJ2-1; 8 nucleotides align to TRBD2. CDR3 in DNA: TGTGCCACCAGCAGAGATGAGCCGGGAGGGTACAATGAGCAGTTCTTC. Its protein product is CATSRDEPGGYNEQFF.